Shown below are 20 T cell receptor beta chains from a single sample sequenced in a study of beta chain features in type 1 diabetes. All of the isolated RNA was reverse transcribed, so expressed TCRB transcripts were sequenced. Sequenced by immunoSEQ multiplex PCR; TCRdb stores in-frame clones only, minus some. This sample has 350,000 to 400,000 clones; about 14% occur once, and the top ten carry approximately 0.02%. Sequences were obtained from naive CD4+ T cells from blood. The receptors derive from a woman younger than 30 in good health.

The table lists this clone with a few counts. The CDR3, as DNA: TGTGCCAGCAGCGTAGCGTGGACTAGCGGGAGAGAGCAGTTCTTC. This encodes CASSVAWTSGREQFF. V gene TRBV9 combines with J gene TRBJ2-1; 13 bases map to TRBD2. Germline V gives CDR1 SGDLS, CDR2 YYNGEE. V was pared by 0 bases and J by 10 bases, with 4 bases of the junction left unmatched. CDR3 size: 15 residues.

To note about this clone: The same CDR3 also results from other DNA sequences found in this sample. The chain uses TRBV30 and TRBJ1-4, with 8 bases identical to TRBD1. J was trimmed by 8 bases and V by 2 bases; bases with no gene match: 4. The CDR3 extends over 13 amino acids. Germline loops: CDR1 GTSNPN, CDR2 SVGIG (reference sequence). The CDR3 protein is CAWSTGGGEKLFF. The CDR3 DNA reads as TGTGCCTGGAGTACAGGGGGAGGCGAAAAACTGTTTTTT.

This clone was picked up a small number of times. The rearrangement joins TRBV30 to TRBJ2-7; D not certain. Trimming stripped 2 bases from V and 1 base from J, with 9 bases between. CDR1 GTSNPN and CDR2 SVGIG come from the germline V gene (reference sequence). The CDR3 sequence is 13 residues long. The CDR3 coding sequence is TGTGCCTGGAGTTCCACAGTTTCCTACGAGCAGTACTTC. Protein: CAWSSTVSYEQYF.

This clone appeared a single time. The rearrangement joins TRBV6-5 to TRBJ2-5; tentatively, D is TRBD2 (5 bases). Per the germline V gene, CDR1 is MNHEY and CDR2 is SVGAGI. Trimming stripped 0 bases from V and 5 bases from J, with 10 bases between. The CDR3 covers 14 residues. This CDR3 reads CASSYSQAVETQYF. For the CDR3, the DNA is TGTGCCAGCAGTTACTCCCAAGCGGTGGAGACCCAGTACTTC.

This clone has just a few counts. The genes are TRBV29-1 and TRBJ2-7; a weak D match, TRBD1 (5 bases). V dropped 4 bases and J dropped 0 bases, with 10 bases sitting between them. Germline CDR1 is SQVTM and CDR2 is ANQGSEA. The CDR3 contains 13 residues. This CDR3 reads CSVVGRLSYEQYF. For the CDR3, the DNA is TGCAGCGTTGTGGGGCGCCTCTCCTACGAGCAGTACTTC.

In this sample, this clone turned up a few times. This sequence joins TRBV7-2 and TRBJ2-3; perhaps TRBD1 as D (6 bases). Germline CDR1 SGHTA, CDR2 FQGNSA. Trimming removed 5 bases at V and 2 bases at J, with 11 bases between. The CDR3 is made up of 14 amino acids. CDR3 DNA: TGTGCCAGCAGCCCAAGACAGGTCACAGATACGCAGTATTTT. Translating gives CASSPRQVTDTQYF.

V is TRBV9 and J is TRBJ2-4; D remains unclear. This CDR3 contains 14 residues. Germline-derived CDR1 and CDR2 are SGDLS and YYNGEE. The V gene lost 4 bases and the J gene lost 6 bases, with 14 bases spanning the gap. The CDR3 DNA sequence: TGTGCCAGCAGCCCCGGATCCTCGGGAAACATTCAGTACTTC. Protein: CASSPGSSGNIQYF. The full variable domain, completed using reference TRBV9 and TRBJ2-4, is DSGVTQTPKHLITATGQRVTLRCSPRSGDLSVYWYQQSLDQGLQFLIQYYNGEERAKGNILERFSAQQFPDLHSELNLSSLELGDSALYFCASSPGSSGNIQYFGAGTRLSVL.

CDR3 bases: TGTGCCAGCAGCAATAGCGGGCTGGGCAATGAGCAGTTCTTC. Translation: CASSNSGLGNEQFF. The J gene is TRBJ2-1, the V gene TRBV11-1, with TRBD2 matching over 7 bases. Germline trimming cut 5 bases from V and 6 bases from J; bases unmatched to any gene: 7. The CDR3 totals 14 residues. Germline-derived CDR1 and CDR2 are SGHAT and FQDESV (reference sequence).

This clone was counted a few times. CDR3 sequence reads: CAWRARGPVQETQYF. The CDR3 bases are TGTGCCTGGAGGGCGAGGGGGCCGGTTCAAGAGACCCAGTACTTC. The chain has TRBV30 and TRBJ2-5, with 7 nucleotides matching TRBD1. J gave up 2 bases and V 3 bases, and 9 bases lay outside the gene matches. The CDR3 runs 15 residues. Germline V gene sequence: CDR1 GTSNPN, CDR2 SVGIG (reference sequence).

The chain links TRBV30 to TRBJ1-2, with D possibly matching TRBD1 (6 bases). The CDR3 runs to 12 residues. The germline V and J ends were trimmed by 2 bases and 9 bases, with 13 bases remaining between them. The germline gives CDR1 GTSNPN, CDR2 SVGIG (reference sequence). CDR3 in DNA: TGTGCCTGGAGTCCCCAGGGGAGTAGCTACACCTTC. This sequence encodes CAWSPQGSSYTF.

In its sample, this clone was seen a few times. V usage is TRBV23-1 and J usage is TRBJ1-1; D possibly corresponds to TRBD1 (6 bases). TRBV23-1 is given ORF status, its function remaining uncertain. The CDR3 is 17 residues long. Trimming left V 0 bases short and J 8 bases short, with 22 bases between. CDR3 sequence reads: CASSQSTGGGHSGEAFF. Written as DNA, the CDR3 is TGCGCCAGCAGTCAATCGACTGGGGGGGGACACTCCGGGGAAGCTTTCTTT.

This clone has just a few counts. The V call is TRBV5-4, the J call TRBJ2-2; 7 bases align to TRBD2. Germline-derived CDR1 and CDR2 are SGHNT and YYREEE (reference sequence). Trimming cost V 4 bases and J 1 base; bases outside gene matches: 10. CDR3 length: 17 residues. CDR3 nucleotide sequence: TGTGCCAGCAGCCCCGGGGGGTCTATGAGGAACACCGGGGAGCTGTTTTTT. It specifies CASSPGGSMRNTGELFF.

J is TRBJ2-7 and V is TRBV11-2, with a possible D match to TRBD2 (6 bases). The CDR3 is 15 residues long. V lost 5 bases and J 6 bases, leaving 20 bases between the germline ends. Germline values: CDR1 SGHAT, CDR2 FQNNGV. CDR3 amino acids: CASSPGGAGKVEQYF. The CDR3 DNA is TGTGCCAGCAGCCCCGGCGGCGCGGGAAAGGTCGAGCAGTACTTC.

The genes are TRBV29-1 and TRBJ2-7; 12 nucleotides align to TRBD2. Trimming removed 7 bases from V and 0 bases from J; junction bases left unmatched: 4. The CDR3 is made up of 14 amino acids. Germline V CDR1 and CDR2: SQVTM, ANQGSEA. In DNA, the CDR3 is TGCAGCGCTCTGACTAGCGGGAGCTCCTACGAGCAGTACTTC. Its protein is CSALTSGSSYEQYF.

This clone was counted between two and nine times. The genes are TRBV7-9 and TRBJ2-7; TRBD1 aligns across 7 bases. Per the germline V gene, CDR1 is SEHNR and CDR2 is FQNEAQ (reference sequence). CDR3 length equals 12 residues. The trim removed 5 bases at V and 6 bases at J, leaving 4 bases unmatched. CDR3 sequence reads: CASSPQGFEQYF. CDR3 bases: TGTGCCAGCAGCCCACAGGGGTTCGAGCAGTACTTC.

The rearrangement joins TRBV6-5 to TRBJ1-5, with TRBD1 identical over 8 bases. The CDR3 has 15 residues. Unmatched junction bases numbered 8, after V lost 6 bases and J lost 4 bases. Germline values: CDR1 MNHEY, CDR2 SVGAGI. The CDR3 nucleotides are TGTGCCAGCAGCGAGGACAGGGCCTTGAATCAGCCCCAGCATTTT. It is translated as CASSEDRALNQPQHF.

The chain links TRBV29-1 to TRBJ1-2, with TRBD1 as a possible D gene (5 bases). The CDR3 has 13 residues. Trimming stripped 4 bases from V and 4 bases from J, with 13 bases between. Germline assignment: CDR1 SQVTM and CDR2 ANQGSEA. DNA for the CDR3: TGCAGCGTTGGCCAGGGTCAGGGCTATGGCTACACCTTC. Protein product: CSVGQGQGYGYTF.

This clone came up a few times. The rearrangement links TRBV6-4 to TRBJ2-1, with D perhaps TRBD2 (6 bases). There are 15 residues in the CDR3. V was clipped by 3 bases and J by 0 bases, with 9 bases between them. The germline CDR1 and CDR2 sequences are MRHNA and SNTAGT. In DNA, the CDR3 is TGTGCCAGCAGTGATCGGGGGAGCTCCTACAATGAGCAGTTCTTC. Translation gives CASSDRGSSYNEQFF.

The CDR3 sequence is CASSSGQAFGEQFF. CDR3 sequence (DNA): TGTGCCAGCAGCTCAGGACAGGCCTTCGGGGAGCAGTTCTTC. The rearrangement links TRBV7-9 to TRBJ2-1; 7 positions agree with TRBD1. V was pared by 4 bases and J by 10 bases, with 10 bases of the junction left unmatched. The CDR3 has 14 amino acids. Germline CDR1 reads SEHNR; CDR2 reads FQNEAQ (reference sequence).

The chain employs TRBV14 and TRBJ2-3; D gene ambiguous. The CDR3 sequence is 15 residues long. The V gene lost 4 bases and the J gene lost 1 base, with 12 bases spanning the gap. Germline-derived CDR1 and CDR2 are SGHDN and FVKESK. The chain's CDR3 is CASSPVGVGTDTQYF. The CDR3 nucleotides read TGTGCCAGCAGCCCAGTGGGCGTAGGCACAGATACGCAGTATTTT.